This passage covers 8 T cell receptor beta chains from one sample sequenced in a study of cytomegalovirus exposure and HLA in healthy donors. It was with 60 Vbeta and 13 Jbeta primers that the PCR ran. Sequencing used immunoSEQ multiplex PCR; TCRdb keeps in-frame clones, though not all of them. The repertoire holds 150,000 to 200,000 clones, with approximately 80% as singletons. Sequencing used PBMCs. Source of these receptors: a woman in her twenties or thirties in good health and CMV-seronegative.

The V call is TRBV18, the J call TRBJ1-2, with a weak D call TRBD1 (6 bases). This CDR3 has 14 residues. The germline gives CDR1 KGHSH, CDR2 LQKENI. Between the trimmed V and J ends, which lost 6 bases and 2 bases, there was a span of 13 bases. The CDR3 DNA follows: TGTGCCAGCTCTTTAAACAGGGAAAACTATGGCTACACCTTC. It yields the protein CASSLNRENYGYTF.

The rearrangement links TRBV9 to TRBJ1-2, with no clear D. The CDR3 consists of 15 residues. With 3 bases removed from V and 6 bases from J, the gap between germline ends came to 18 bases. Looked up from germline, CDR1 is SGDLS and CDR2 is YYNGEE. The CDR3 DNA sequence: TGTGCCAGCAGCGCCTCCCTTAGAGGATGGGATGGCTACACCTTC. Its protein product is CASSASLRGWDGYTF.

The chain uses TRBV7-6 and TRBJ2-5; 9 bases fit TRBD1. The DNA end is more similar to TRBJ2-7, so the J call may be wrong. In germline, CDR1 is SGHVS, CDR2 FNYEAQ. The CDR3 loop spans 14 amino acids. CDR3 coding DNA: TGTGCCAGCAGCTCGACAGGGGGGAACTACGAGCAGTACTTC. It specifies CASSSTGGNYEQYF.

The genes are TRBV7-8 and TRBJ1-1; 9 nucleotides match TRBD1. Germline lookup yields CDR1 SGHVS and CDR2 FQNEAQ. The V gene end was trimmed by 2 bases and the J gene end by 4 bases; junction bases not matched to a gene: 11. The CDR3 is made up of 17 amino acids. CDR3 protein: CASSLFREQGATTEAFF. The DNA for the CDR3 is TGTGCCAGCAGCTTATTTCGAGAACAGGGGGCGACCACTGAAGCTTTCTTT.

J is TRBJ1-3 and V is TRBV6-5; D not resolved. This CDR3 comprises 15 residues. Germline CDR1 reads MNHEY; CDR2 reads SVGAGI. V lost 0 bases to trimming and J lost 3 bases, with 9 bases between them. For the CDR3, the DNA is TGTGCCAGCAGTTACTCGTTGGGCCTTGGAAACACCATATATTTT. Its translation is CASSYSLGLGNTIYF.

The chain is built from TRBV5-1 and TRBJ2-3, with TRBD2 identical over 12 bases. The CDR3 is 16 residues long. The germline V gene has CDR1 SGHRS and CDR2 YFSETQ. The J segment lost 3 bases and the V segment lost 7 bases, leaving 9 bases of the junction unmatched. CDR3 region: CASALLAGGNTDTQYF. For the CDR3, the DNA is TGCGCCAGCGCGTTACTAGCGGGGGGTAATACAGATACGCAGTATTTT. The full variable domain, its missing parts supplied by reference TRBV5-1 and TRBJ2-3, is KAGVTQTPRYLIKTRGQQVTLSCSPISGHRSVSWYQQTPGQGLQFLFEYFSETQRNKGNFPGRFSGRQFSNSRSEMNVSTLELGDSALYLCASALLAGGNTDTQYFGPGTRLTVL.

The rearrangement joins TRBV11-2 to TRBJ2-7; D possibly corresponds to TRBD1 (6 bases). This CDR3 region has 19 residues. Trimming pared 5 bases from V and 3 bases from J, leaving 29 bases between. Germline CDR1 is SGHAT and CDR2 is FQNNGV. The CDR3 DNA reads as TGTGCCAGCAGCCCTAGGGACCGGGACACCCGATGGTGGTACTACGAGCAGTACTTC. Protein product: CASSPRDRDTRWWYYEQYF.

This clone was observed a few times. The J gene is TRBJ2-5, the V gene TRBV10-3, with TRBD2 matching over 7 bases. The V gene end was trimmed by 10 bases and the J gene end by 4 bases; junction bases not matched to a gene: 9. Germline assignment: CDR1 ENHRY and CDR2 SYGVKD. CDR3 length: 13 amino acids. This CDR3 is CATNVAGGETQYF. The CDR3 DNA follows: TGTGCCACCAATGTAGCGGGTGGAGAGACCCAGTACTTC.